A selection of T cell receptor beta chains follows, all from one sample in a study of blood T cell repertoires in COVID-19. The protocol was immunoSEQ multiplex PCR, while the TCRdb copy is restricted to in-frame clones and leaves out a portion. The sample lists around 400,000 clones; approximately 90% were seen once. Sample: PBMCs or T cells enriched from blood (not recorded which). The receptors derive from a woman aged 18-29 years who had been exposed to COVID-19. The CDR3 runs from the conserved cysteine through the conserved F or W. The order of the fields is V gene, CDR3 length, CDR3 protein.

V gene: TRBV7-2; CDR3 length: 16; CDR3 protein: CASSLILGGTNYGYTF
V gene: TRBV5-4; CDR3 length: 15; CDR3 protein: CASSPGQAQNSPLHF
V gene: TRBV7-9; CDR3 length: 15; CDR3 protein: CASSSGTAVSYEQYF
V gene: TRBV19; CDR3 length: 11; CDR3 protein: CATPVSETQYF
V gene: TRBV7-2; CDR3 length: 18; CDR3 protein: CASSAHVPGTGNPSGYTF
V gene: TRBV28; CDR3 length: 14; CDR3 protein: CASSSGVGVREQYF
V gene: TRBV6-5; CDR3 length: 14; CDR3 protein: CASRGTGGWDTQYF
V gene: TRBV6-5; CDR3 length: 15; CDR3 protein: CASSGDRGEDYEQYF
V gene: TRBV9; CDR3 length: 15; CDR3 protein: CASSVEQGVSEKLFF
V gene: TRBV6-5; CDR3 length: 15; CDR3 protein: CASSSAGYSNQPQHF
V gene: TRBV30; CDR3 length: 12; CDR3 protein: CAWSLAGGEQYF
V gene: TRBV2; CDR3 length: 11; CDR3 protein: CASSAGNEQFF
V gene: TRBV4-2; CDR3 length: 18; CDR3 protein: CASSQGAGTGANTGELFF
V gene: TRBV10-1; CDR3 length: 18; CDR3 protein: CASRVIPGQGKYSYGYTF
V gene: TRBV5-1; CDR3 length: 15; CDR3 protein: CASSLGQGDSYEQYF
V gene: TRBV19; CDR3 length: 15; CDR3 protein: CASSPTGTGANEQFF
V gene: TRBV30; CDR3 length: 15; CDR3 protein: CAWIRWDTSGGEQYF
V gene: TRBV20-1; CDR3 length: 11; CDR3 protein: CSPTQGDEQYF
V gene: TRBV9; CDR3 length: 17; CDR3 protein: CASSPRGDRVLEDEQFF
V gene: TRBV3-1/TRBV3-2; CDR3 length: 20; CDR3 protein: CASPSQVLTGGYANTGELFF
V gene: TRBV28; CDR3 length: 15; CDR3 protein: CASSWRTVLSQPQHF
V gene: TRBV6-5; CDR3 length: 15; CDR3 protein: CASSFDRPYNSPLHF
V gene: TRBV7-3; CDR3 length: 12; CDR3 protein: CASEDRDGEAFF
V gene: TRBV9; CDR3 length: 15; CDR3 protein: CASSVAVSYNSPLHF
V gene: TRBV28; CDR3 length: 16; CDR3 protein: CASSLSWRGRAGPQHF
V gene: TRBV4-1; CDR3 length: 15; CDR3 protein: CASSKDRGVGTEAFF
V gene: TRBV6-1; CDR3 length: 14; CDR3 protein: CASSEGQGDYGYTF
V gene: TRBV19; CDR3 length: 15; CDR3 protein: CASSVGLAVQETQYF
V gene: TRBV2; CDR3 length: 16; CDR3 protein: CASSEGRQGSNQPQHF
V gene: TRBV7-8; CDR3 length: 13; CDR3 protein: CASSWGGGTEAFF
V gene: TRBV13; CDR3 length: 15; CDR3 protein: CASSSPSGRYNEQFF
V gene: TRBV2; CDR3 length: 15; CDR3 protein: CASSGLGGGQDTQYF
V gene: TRBV10-3; CDR3 length: 17; CDR3 protein: CAISVSANRGPGGEAFF
V gene: TRBV27; CDR3 length: 14; CDR3 protein: CASSLYDSVAEAFF
V gene: TRBV18; CDR3 length: 14; CDR3 protein: CASSPLPTRDEQYF
V gene: TRBV15; CDR3 length: 13; CDR3 protein: CATRPVAAADGVF
V gene: TRBV5-1; CDR3 length: 14; CDR3 protein: CASSWGGMDEKLFF
V gene: TRBV29-1; CDR3 length: 13; CDR3 protein: CSVPGQSTDTQYF
V gene: TRBV5-1; CDR3 length: 17; CDR3 protein: CASSLVSGGKTNEKLFF
V gene: TRBV28; CDR3 length: 13; CDR3 protein: CASSILRNTEAFF
V gene: TRBV4-1; CDR3 length: 17; CDR3 protein: CASSQDAGGIANYGYTF